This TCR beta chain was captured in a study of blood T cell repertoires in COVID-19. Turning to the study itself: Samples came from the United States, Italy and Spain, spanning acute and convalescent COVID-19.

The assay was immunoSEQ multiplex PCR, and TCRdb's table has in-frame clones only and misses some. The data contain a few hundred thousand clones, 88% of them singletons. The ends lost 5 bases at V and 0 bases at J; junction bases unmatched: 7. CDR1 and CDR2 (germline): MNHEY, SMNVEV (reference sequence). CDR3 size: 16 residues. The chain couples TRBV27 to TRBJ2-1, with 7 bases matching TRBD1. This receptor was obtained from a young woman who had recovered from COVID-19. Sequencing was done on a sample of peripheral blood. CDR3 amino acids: CASSVQGTSSYNEQFF. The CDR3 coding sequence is TGTGCCAGCAGTGTACAGGGGACCAGCTCCTACAATGAGCAGTTCTTC.